Presented here are 21 T cell receptor beta chains from one specimen sequenced in a study of blood T cells in healthy people across ages. Using a J-beta primer mix together with a sample-barcoded 5' primer, a second PCR was run for roughly 6 to 11 cycles. TCRdb redid the calling of the 5' RACE reads with MiXCR, one entry per CDR3 protein. This sample carries about 1.6 million distinct CDR3 sequences, about 35% of them seen once, and the ten largest clones take approximately 10%. The sequenced material came from blood. The receptors here all came from a woman in her twenties or thirties in good health.

This clonotype showed up just once. A much larger clone is a single base away; this may be a read error. The chain uses TRBV13 and TRBJ2-3; D uncertain. The CDR3 runs 15 residues. CDR1 is PRHDT, CDR2 FYEKMQ, per germline (reference sequence). CDR3 in amino acids: CASSLGGPGTDRQYF. DNA of the CDR3: TGTGCCAGCAGCTTAGGAGGACCGGGCACAGATAGGCAGTATTTT.

This chain uses TRBV6-1 with TRBJ2-7, with TRBD2 as a possible D gene (6 bases). The V gene lost 6 bases and the J gene lost 3 bases, with 15 bases spanning the gap. The CDR3 has 14 amino acids. CDR1 MNHNS and CDR2 SASEGT come from the germline V gene. CDR3: CASSIRDGGYEQYF. CDR3 sequence (DNA): TGTGCCAGCAGCATCCGGGACGGGGGCTACGAGCAGTACTTC.

This clonotype was detected a few times. The CDR3 coding sequence is TGTGCCAGCAGCTCGGGGCCAATCTACAATGAGCAGTTCTTC. Amino acid sequence: CASSSGPIYNEQFF. The chain links TRBV3-1 to TRBJ2-1; D is perhaps TRBD1 or TRBD2 (5 bases each). The germline CDR1 and CDR2 sequences are LGHDT and YNNKEL (reference sequence). V was shortened by 5 bases and J by 3 bases, with 11 bases between the two germline ends. The CDR3 sequence is 14 residues long.

This rearrangement joins TRBV28 to TRBJ2-5; perhaps TRBD2 as D (6 bases). TRBJ2-7 matches the DNA end more closely, so the J call is doubtful. Germline-derived CDR1 and CDR2 are MDHEN and SYDVKM. This CDR3 is built from 18 residues. CDR3 amino acids: CASSQSSERGALIYEQYF. The CDR3 DNA is TGTGCCAGCAGTCAGTCTAGCGAGAGGGGTGCTCTTATCTACGAGCAGTACTTC.

The sample holds many counts of this clonotype. The J gene is TRBJ2-7, the V gene TRBV20-1; TRBD1 agrees at 7 bases. V shed 0 bases, J shed 1 base, and the junction held 6 bases outside the gene matches. The CDR3 spans 15 residues. Germline V gives CDR1 DFQATT, CDR2 SNEGSKA (reference sequence). In DNA form, the CDR3 reads TGCAGTGCTAGAGACCGGGACAGCACTTCCTACGAGCAGTACTTC. Translation: CSARDRDSTSYEQYF.

This clonotype came up a few times. V and J are TRBV12-3 or TRBV12-4 and TRBJ2-1, with no clear D. CDR3 size: 15 residues. V was cut by 1 base and J by 5 bases, with 12 bases left in between. This CDR3 reads CASSLGRGRNNEQFF. CDR3 sequence (DNA): TGTGCCAGCAGTTTAGGCCGCGGCCGGAACAATGAGCAGTTCTTC.

This clonotype was seen a few times. The chain couples TRBV7-9 to TRBJ2-1; a possible D gene is TRBD1 (6 bases). The germline V and J ends were trimmed by 5 bases and 2 bases, with 13 bases remaining between them. The germline V gene has CDR1 SEHNR and CDR2 FQNEAQ (reference sequence). This CDR3 spans 15 amino acids. CDR3 sequence reads: CASSLTGQTYNEQFF. CDR3 nucleotide sequence: TGTGCCAGCAGCCTAACAGGGCAGACCTACAATGAGCAGTTCTTC.

On this clonotype itself: One junction end does not reproduce the germline sequence, and a read error may be involved. The V and J genes are TRBV4-2 and TRBJ2-1; TRBD2 aligns across 7 bases. Germline values: CDR1 LGHNA, CDR2 YNFKEQ. CDR3 length: 15 residues. This CDR3 reads CASNQDSGPGGEQFF. The DNA for the CDR3 is TGTGCCAGCAACCAAGACTCAGGGCCGGGGGGTGAGCAGTTCTTC.

A word on this clonotype: Just one base apart from a much larger clone, this may be a read error. This sequence joins TRBV20-1 and TRBJ1-2, with D possibly matching TRBD1 (5 bases). The CDR3 has 12 residues. Trimming took off 6 bases at V and 8 bases at J, with 16 bases between the two ends. Germline CDR1 and CDR2: DFQATT and SNEGSKA (reference sequence). In nucleotides, the CDR3 is TGCAGTGCCCCCGCCAGGGTGGGCGGCTACACCTTC. Its translation is CSAPARVGGYTF.

The chain is built from TRBV7-2 and TRBJ1-1, with D tentatively TRBD1 (5 bases). CDR3 length equals 14 residues. Trimming pared 1 base from V and 4 bases from J, leaving 10 bases between. Germline CDR1 SGHTA, CDR2 FQGNSA. The CDR3 DNA sequence: TGTGCCAGCAGCTTAGGGCTCGGGGGCACTGAAGCTTTCTTT. This codes for CASSLGLGGTEAFF.

The J gene is TRBJ2-1, the V gene TRBV5-1, with 7 bases lining up with TRBD2. V was clipped by 0 bases and J by 6 bases; unmatched bases: 6. This CDR3 region has 15 residues. CDR1 is SGHRS, CDR2 YFSETQ, per germline. This chain's CDR3 is CASSLVPTGGNEQFF. As DNA, the CDR3 is TGCGCCAGCAGCTTGGTCCCTACGGGGGGCAATGAGCAGTTCTTC.

The rearrangement joins TRBV9 to TRBJ1-2; 9 bases map to TRBD1. From germline, CDR1 is SGDLS and CDR2 YYNGEE. The length of the CDR3 is 14 residues. Trimming cost V 4 bases and J 4 bases; bases outside gene matches: 5. CDR3 loop: CASSPQGAIYGYTF. DNA of the CDR3: TGTGCCAGCAGCCCACAGGGGGCCATCTATGGCTACACCTTC.

This clonotype was seen repeatedly, ten times or more. The rearrangement uses TRBV29-1 and TRBJ2-7; 13 bases are a match to TRBD2. The V gene's germline CDR1 is SQVTM and CDR2 ANQGSEA. V lost 3 bases and J lost 4; bases outside the gene matches: 15. The CDR3 sequence is 18 residues long. CDR3 loop: CSVDRAGLAGEFGYEQYF. In DNA, the CDR3 is TGCAGCGTTGACAGGGCCGGACTAGCGGGAGAGTTTGGGTACGAGCAGTACTTC.

The genes are TRBV21-1 and TRBJ1-5; the table's D call TRBD1 went unverified against the DNA. TRBV21-1 constitutes a pseudogene. The CDR3 runs 16 residues. The CDR3 sequence is CASGKLETGNNQPQHF. The CDR3 nucleotides read TGTGCCAGCGGCAAACTCGAGACCGGGAATAATCAGCCCCAGCATTTT.

This clonotype appeared a few times. V gene TRBV20-1 combines with J gene TRBJ2-4, with 10 bases lining up with TRBD1. The assigned J gene may be wrong: the sequence end matches TRBJ2-7 better. CDR3 length equals 14 residues. The germline V gene encodes CDR1 DFQATT and CDR2 SNEGSKA (reference sequence). This chain's CDR3 is CSARPGTGAYEQYF. In nucleotides, the CDR3 is TGCAGTGCGCGTCCCGGGACAGGGGCCTACGAGCAGTACTTC.

This clonotype has a handful of counts. This rearrangement joins TRBV6-1 to TRBJ2-1; maybe TRBD2 (5 bases). The V gene lost 4 bases and the J gene lost 4 bases, with 8 bases spanning the gap. The germline V gene encodes CDR1 MNHNS and CDR2 SASEGT. This CDR3 is built from 13 residues. CDR3: CASSAGKYNEQFF. The DNA of the CDR3 is TGTGCCAGCAGTGCGGGAAAGTACAATGAGCAGTTCTTC.

This clonotype was detected a few times. The V and J genes are TRBV6-6 and TRBJ2-1; 10 positions agree with TRBD1. The V gene end was trimmed by 5 bases and the J gene end by 5 bases; junction bases not matched to a gene: 6. In germline, CDR1 is MNHNY, CDR2 SVGAGI (reference sequence). The CDR3 extends over 15 amino acids. The DNA for the CDR3 is TGTGCCAGCAGTCCGGGACAGGGGAACCACAATGAGCAGTTCTTC. Protein sequence: CASSPGQGNHNEQFF.

V is TRBV7-3 and J is TRBJ2-3; the D gene is possibly TRBD1 (5 bases). Germline V gene lookup returns CDR1 SGHTA and CDR2 FQGTGA. Trimming left V 1 base short and J 3 bases short, with 20 bases between. This CDR3 region has 18 residues. CDR3 bases: TGTGCCAGCAGCTTAAGTTTCCAGGGCTTTGGCCTGACAGATACGCAGTATTTT. Its protein product is CASSLSFQGFGLTDTQYF.

The CDR3 spells CASNEADTQYF. The CDR3 DNA reads TGTGCCAGCAATGAGGCAGATACGCAGTATTTT. The V gene is TRBV2, the J gene TRBJ2-3; D gene unclear. Between the trimmed V and J ends, which lost 7 bases and 4 bases, there was a span of 6 bases. Germline loops: CDR1 SNHLY, CDR2 FYNNEI. This CDR3 has 11 residues. Together with reference TRBV2 and TRBJ2-3, the CDR3 gives the full variable domain: EPEVTQTPSHQVTQMGQEVILRCVPISNHLYFYWYRQILGQKVEFLVSFYNNEISEKSEIFDDQFSVERPDGSNFTLKIRSTKLEDSAMYFCASNEADTQYFGPGTRLTVL.

This clonotype was counted ten times or more. The chain recombines TRBV5-1 with TRBJ2-3, with unresolved D. The CDR3 sequence is 12 residues long. Trimming took 3 bases from V and 5 from J, leaving 7 bases between them. Germline CDR1 SGHRS, CDR2 YFSETQ. The CDR3 bases are TGCGCCAGCAGCTACGAAGGAGATACGCAGTATTTT. Amino acids: CASSYEGDTQYF.

The genes are TRBV11-2 and TRBJ2-1; D perhaps matches TRBD1 (6 bases). Germline V gene data show CDR1 as SGHAT and CDR2 as FQNNGV. Trimming cost V 8 bases and J 4 bases, with 18 bases left between them. This CDR3 is built from 15 residues. This CDR3 is CASSFGSGHYNEQFF. CDR3 nucleotides: TGTGCCAGCTCCTTCGGCTCGGGACATTACAATGAGCAGTTCTTC.